A single count supports the clone carrying this TCR beta chain. The CDR3 consists of 16 residues. The germline V and J ends were trimmed by 0 bases and 0 bases, with 12 bases remaining between them. Per germline, CDR1 SGHNT and CDR2 YYREEE (reference sequence). Both 60 Vbeta primers and 13 Jbeta primers went into the PCR. Sequenced by immunoSEQ multiplex PCR; TCRdb stores in-frame clones only, minus some. The data hold 180,000 or so clones, with approximately 79% observed a single time. The data originate from a study of cytomegalovirus exposure and HLA in healthy donors. Study background: Early released data had around 89 million unique TCRs, all coming from HLA-typed donors.

The sequence derives from a man aged 50-60 years in good health and CMV-seropositive. Sequencing was done on a sample of PBMCs. V usage is TRBV5-4 and J usage is TRBJ1-1, with a weak D call TRBD1 (6 bases). The CDR3 bases are TGTGCCAGCAGCTTGGCCCCAGGGGCCATGAACACTGAAGCTTTCTTT. Translating it yields CASSLAPGAMNTEAFF.